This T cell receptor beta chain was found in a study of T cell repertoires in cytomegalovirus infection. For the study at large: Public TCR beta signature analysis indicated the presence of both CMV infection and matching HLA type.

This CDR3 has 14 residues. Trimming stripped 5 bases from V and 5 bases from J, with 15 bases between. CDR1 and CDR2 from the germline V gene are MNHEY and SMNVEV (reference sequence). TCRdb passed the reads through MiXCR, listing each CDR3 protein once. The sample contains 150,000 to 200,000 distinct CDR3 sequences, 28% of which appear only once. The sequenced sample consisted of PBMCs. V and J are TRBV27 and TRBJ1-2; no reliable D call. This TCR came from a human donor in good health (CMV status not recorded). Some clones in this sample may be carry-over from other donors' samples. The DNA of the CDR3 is TGTGCCAGCAGTGCCCTGACATGGCCTTATGGCTACACCTTC. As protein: CASSALTWPYGYTF.